This paragraph reports one T cell receptor (beta chain). The antigen remains unidentified. The record originates from a study of cytomegalovirus exposure and HLA in healthy donors. Study-level background: Early released data had about 85 million unique TCRs, all coming from HLA-typed donors.

Germline CDR1 and CDR2: SGHRS and YFSETQ. Trimming stripped 4 bases from V and 5 bases from J, with 12 bases between. The CDR3 contains 13 residues. Findings of the study overall: Per a later analysis, HLA-associated TCR beta chains showed more clonal expansion than other, equally common TCR beta chains.

The PCR was carried out with 60 Vbeta primers and 13 Jbeta primers. The table came from immunoSEQ multiplex PCR; TCRdb's copy has only in-frame clones and leaves some out. The repertoire has approximately 280,000 clones, around 90% of them found once; the top ten carry about 2%. This chain connects TRBV5-1 to TRBJ1-2, with a weak D call TRBD1 (5 bases). The clonotype comes from a woman aged 18-29 years in good health and CMV-seronegative. The specimen sequenced was PBMCs. CDR3 loop: CASSPTALYGYTF. The DNA for the CDR3 is TGCGCCAGCAGCCCGACAGCCCTATATGGCTACACCTTC.